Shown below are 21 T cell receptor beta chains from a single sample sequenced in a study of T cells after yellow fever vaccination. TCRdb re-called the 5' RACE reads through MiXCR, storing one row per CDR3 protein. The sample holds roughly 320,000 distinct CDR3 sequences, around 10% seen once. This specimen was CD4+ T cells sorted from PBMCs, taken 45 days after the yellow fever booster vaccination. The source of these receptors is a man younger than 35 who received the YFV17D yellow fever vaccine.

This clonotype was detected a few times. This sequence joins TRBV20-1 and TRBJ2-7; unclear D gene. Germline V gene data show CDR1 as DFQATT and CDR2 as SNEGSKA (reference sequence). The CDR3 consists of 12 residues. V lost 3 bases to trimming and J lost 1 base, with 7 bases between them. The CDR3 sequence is CSASLDSYEQYF. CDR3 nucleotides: TGCAGTGCTAGTTTGGATTCCTACGAGCAGTACTTC.

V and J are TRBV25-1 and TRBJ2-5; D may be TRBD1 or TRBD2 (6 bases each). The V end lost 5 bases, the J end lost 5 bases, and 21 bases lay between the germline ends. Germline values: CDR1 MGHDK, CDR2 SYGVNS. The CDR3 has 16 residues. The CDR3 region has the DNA TGTGCCAGCAGTCCGAGGGGGTGGGGGGCACGGGAGACCCAGTACTTC. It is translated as CASSPRGWGARETQYF.

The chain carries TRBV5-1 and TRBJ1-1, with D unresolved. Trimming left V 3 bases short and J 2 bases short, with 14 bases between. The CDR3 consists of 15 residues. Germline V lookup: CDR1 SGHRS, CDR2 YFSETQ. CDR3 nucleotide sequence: TGCGCCAGCAGCTCACAAGACCCAGGAAACACTGAAGCTTTCTTT. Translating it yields CASSSQDPGNTEAFF.

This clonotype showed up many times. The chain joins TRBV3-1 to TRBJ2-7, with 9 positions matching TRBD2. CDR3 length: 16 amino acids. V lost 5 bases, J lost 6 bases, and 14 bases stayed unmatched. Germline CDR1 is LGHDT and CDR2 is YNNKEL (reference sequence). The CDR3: CASSDHYRLAAGEQYF. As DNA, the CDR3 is TGTGCCAGCAGCGACCACTACCGACTAGCGGCCGGCGAGCAGTACTTC.

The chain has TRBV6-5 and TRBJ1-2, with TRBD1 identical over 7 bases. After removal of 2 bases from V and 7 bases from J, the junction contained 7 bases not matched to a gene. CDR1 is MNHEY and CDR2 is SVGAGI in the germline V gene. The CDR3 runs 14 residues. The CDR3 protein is CASSYRGRFSGYTF. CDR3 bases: TGTGCCAGCAGTTACAGGGGGCGCTTCTCTGGCTACACCTTC.

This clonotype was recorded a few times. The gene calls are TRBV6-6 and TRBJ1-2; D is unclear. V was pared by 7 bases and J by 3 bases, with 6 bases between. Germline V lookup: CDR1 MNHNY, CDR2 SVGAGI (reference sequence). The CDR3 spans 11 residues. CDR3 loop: CASTTDYGYTF. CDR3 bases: TGTGCCAGCACCACGGACTATGGCTACACCTTC.

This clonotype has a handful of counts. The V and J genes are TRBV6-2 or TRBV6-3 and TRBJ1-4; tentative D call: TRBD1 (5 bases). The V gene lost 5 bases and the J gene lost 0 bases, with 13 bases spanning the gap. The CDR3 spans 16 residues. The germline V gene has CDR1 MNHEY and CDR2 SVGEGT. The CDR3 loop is CASSRHRSTTNEKLFF. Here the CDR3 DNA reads TGTGCCAGCAGTCGCCACAGGAGTACAACTAATGAAAAACTGTTTTTT.

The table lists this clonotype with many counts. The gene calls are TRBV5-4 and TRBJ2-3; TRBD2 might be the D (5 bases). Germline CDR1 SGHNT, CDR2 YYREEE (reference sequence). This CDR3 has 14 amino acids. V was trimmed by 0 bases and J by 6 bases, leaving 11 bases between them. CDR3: CASSLGLTPDTQYF. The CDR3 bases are TGTGCCAGCAGCTTGGGACTAACGCCGGATACGCAGTATTTT.

The CDR3 here is CASRPIERSGGYTF. Written as DNA, the CDR3 is TGTGCCAGCAGGCCGATAGAAAGGTCGGGAGGCTACACCTTC. V usage is TRBV27 and J usage is TRBJ1-2; D unclear. CDR1 is MNHEY, CDR2 SMNVEV, per germline (reference sequence). The CDR3 contains 14 residues. V lost 6 bases, J lost 8 bases, and 19 bases lay in between.

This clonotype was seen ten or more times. CDR3 in DNA: TGCAGCGTTGTGTCTCCGGGGATGAACACTGAAGCTTTCTTT. It translates to CSVVSPGMNTEAFF. The rearrangement links TRBV29-1 to TRBJ1-1; D not certain. Per the germline V gene, CDR1 is SQVTM and CDR2 is ANQGSEA. The CDR3 extends over 14 amino acids. With 4 bases removed from V and 0 bases from J, the gap between germline ends came to 12 bases.

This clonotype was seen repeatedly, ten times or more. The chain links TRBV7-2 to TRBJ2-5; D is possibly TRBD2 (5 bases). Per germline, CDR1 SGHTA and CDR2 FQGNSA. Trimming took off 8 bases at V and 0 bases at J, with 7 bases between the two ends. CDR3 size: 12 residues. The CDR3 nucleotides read TGTGCCAGCGGAGGATACCAAGAGACCCAGTACTTC. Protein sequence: CASGGYQETQYF.

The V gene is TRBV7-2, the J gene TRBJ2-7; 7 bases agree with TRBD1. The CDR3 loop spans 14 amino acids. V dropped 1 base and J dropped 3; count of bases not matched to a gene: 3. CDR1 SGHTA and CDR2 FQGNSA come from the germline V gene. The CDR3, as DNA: TGTGCCAGCAGCTTAGGGGACAGTCTCTACGAGCAGTACTTC. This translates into CASSLGDSLYEQYF. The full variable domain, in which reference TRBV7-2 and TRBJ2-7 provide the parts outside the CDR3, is GAGVSQSPSNKVTEKGKDVELRCDPISGHTALYWYRQSLGQGLEFLIYFQGNSAPDKSGLPSDRFSAERTGGSVSTLTIQRTQQEDSAVYLCASSLGDSLYEQYFGPGTRLTVT.

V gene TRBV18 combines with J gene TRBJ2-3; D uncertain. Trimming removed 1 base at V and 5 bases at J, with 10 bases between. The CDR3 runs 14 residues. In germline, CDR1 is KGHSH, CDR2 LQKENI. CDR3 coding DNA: TGTGCCAGCTCACCACAATCGTTCGAAGATACGCAGTATTTT. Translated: CASSPQSFEDTQYF.

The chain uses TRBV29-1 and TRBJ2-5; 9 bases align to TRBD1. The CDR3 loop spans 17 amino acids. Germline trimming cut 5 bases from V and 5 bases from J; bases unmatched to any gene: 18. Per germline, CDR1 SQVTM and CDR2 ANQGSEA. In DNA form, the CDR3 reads TGCAGCGTTCAAGGAAGCGCATGGACAGGGGACGTTGAGACCCAGTACTTC. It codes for CSVQGSAWTGDVETQYF.

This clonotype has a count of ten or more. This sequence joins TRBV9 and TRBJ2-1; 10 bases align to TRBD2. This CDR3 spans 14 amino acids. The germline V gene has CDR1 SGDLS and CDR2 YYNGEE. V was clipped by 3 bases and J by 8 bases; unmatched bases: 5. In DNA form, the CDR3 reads TGTGCCAGCAGCGAAGCGGGGGGGCTTGATGAGCAGTTCTTC. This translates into CASSEAGGLDEQFF.

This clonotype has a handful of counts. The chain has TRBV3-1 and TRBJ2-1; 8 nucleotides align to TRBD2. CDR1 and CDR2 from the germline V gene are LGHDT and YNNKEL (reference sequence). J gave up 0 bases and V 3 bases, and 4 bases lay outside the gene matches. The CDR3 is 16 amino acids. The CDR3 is CASSHRGGSSYNEQFF. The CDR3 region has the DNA TGTGCCAGCAGCCATCGCGGGGGGAGCTCCTACAATGAGCAGTTCTTC.

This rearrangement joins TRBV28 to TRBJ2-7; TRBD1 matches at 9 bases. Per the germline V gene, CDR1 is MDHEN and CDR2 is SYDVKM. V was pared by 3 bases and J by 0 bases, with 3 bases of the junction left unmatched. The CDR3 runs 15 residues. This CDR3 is CASSFRTGVSYEQYV. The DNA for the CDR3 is TGTGCCAGCAGTTTTCGGACAGGGGTCTCCTACGAGCAGTACGTC.

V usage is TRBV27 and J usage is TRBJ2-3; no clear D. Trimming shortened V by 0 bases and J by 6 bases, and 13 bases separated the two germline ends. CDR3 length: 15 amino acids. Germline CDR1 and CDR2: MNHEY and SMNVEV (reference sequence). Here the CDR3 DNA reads TGTGCCAGCAGTTTATCGTATCAATTGGGCGATACGCAGTATTTT. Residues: CASSLSYQLGDTQYF.

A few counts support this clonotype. The chain's CDR3 is CASSLAGQPAYEQYF. The CDR3 DNA sequence: TGTGCCAGCAGCTTAGCGGGACAGCCGGCCTACGAGCAGTACTTC. The chain is built from TRBV7-2 and TRBJ2-7; 7 nucleotides agree with TRBD1. Germline V CDR1 and CDR2: SGHTA, FQGNSA. The CDR3 runs to 15 residues. The V gene end was trimmed by 0 bases and the J gene end by 2 bases; junction bases not matched to a gene: 4.

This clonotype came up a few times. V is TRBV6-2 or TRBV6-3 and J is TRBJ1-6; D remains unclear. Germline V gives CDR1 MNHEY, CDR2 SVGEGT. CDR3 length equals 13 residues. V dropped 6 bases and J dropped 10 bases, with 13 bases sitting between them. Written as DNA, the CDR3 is TGTGCCAGCAGACGGGTTCACGGCTCACCCCTCCACTTT. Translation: CASRRVHGSPLHF.

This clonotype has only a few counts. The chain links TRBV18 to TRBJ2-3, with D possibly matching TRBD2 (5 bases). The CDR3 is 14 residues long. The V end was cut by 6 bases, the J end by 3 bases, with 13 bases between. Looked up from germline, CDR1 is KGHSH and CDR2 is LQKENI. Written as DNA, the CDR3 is TGTGCCAGCTCTATAGCGATGGGGACAGATACGCAGTATTTT. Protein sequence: CASSIAMGTDTQYF.